This TCR beta chain is drawn from a study of molecular identifiers for immune sequencing clone quantification. Study-wide results and caveats: Spiked Jurkat TCR RNA equivalent to one cell was reportedly detectable in one million naive cells. Naive cells had under 1% of molecules in clones above 20 RNA copies, effectors over 99%.

In the sort, naive CD8 T cells were defined as CD8+CD4-CCR7+CD45RA+. CDR3 length equals 12 residues. The germline V and J ends were trimmed by 1 base and 9 bases, with 7 bases remaining between them. Germline CDR1 and CDR2: SGHAT and FQNNGV. MiXCR, run by TCRdb on the PCR reads, gives a single entry per CDR3 protein. The sample has more than 95,000 distinct CDR3 sequences; roughly 24% are singletons. This clonotype was detected ten times or more. Its antigen is undetermined. The chain has TRBV11-2 and TRBJ2-1, with D perhaps TRBD2 (5 bases). Source material: naive CD8+ T cells from blood, with Jurkat cell RNA spiked in. Described subset: FACS-sorted CD8+CD4-CCR7+CD45RA+ naive T cells. This receptor was taken from a human donor in good health. Some libraries in this study had Jurkat cell RNA spiked in. The CDR3, as DNA: TGTGCCAGCAGCTTAGGGAGGACTGAGCAGTTCTTC. Translating gives CASSLGRTEQFF. The full variable domain, in which reference TRBV11-2 and TRBJ2-1 provide the parts outside the CDR3, is EAGVAQSPRYKIIEKRQSVAFWCNPISGHATLYWYQQILGQGPKLLIQFQNNGVVDDSQLPKDRFSAERLKGVDSTLKIQPAKLEDSAVYLCASSLGRTEQFFGPGTRLTVL.